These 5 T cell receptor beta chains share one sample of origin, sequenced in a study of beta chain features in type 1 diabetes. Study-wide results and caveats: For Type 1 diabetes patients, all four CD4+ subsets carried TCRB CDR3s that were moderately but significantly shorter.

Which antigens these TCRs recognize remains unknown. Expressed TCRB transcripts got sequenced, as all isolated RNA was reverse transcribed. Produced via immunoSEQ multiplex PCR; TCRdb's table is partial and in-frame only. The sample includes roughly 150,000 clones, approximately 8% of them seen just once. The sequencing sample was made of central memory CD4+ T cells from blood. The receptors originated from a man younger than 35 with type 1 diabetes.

Here the CDR3 reads CSVRRQGDRLTDEQYF. The CDR3 nucleotides read TGCAGCGTCCGACGCCAAGGGGACAGGCTCACGGACGAGCAGTACTTC. The rearrangement uses TRBV29-1 and TRBJ2-7; 8 positions match TRBD1. This CDR3 comprises 16 residues. With V trimmed by 6 bases and J by 5 bases, 18 bases remained unmatched. Germline V gene sequence: CDR1 SQVTM, CDR2 ANQGSEA.

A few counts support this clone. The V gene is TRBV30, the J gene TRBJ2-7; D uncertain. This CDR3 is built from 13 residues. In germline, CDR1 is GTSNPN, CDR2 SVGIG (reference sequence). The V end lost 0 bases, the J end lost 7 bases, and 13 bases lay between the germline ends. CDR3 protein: CAWSVHGLKEQYF. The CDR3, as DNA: TGTGCCTGGAGTGTTCACGGGTTAAAAGAGCAGTACTTC.

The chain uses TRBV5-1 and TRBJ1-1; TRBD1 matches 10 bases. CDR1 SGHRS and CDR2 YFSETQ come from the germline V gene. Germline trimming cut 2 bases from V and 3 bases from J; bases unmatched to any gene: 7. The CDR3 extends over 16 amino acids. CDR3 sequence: CASSFRQGATDTEAFF. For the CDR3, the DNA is TGCGCCAGCAGCTTTCGACAGGGGGCTACGGACACTGAAGCTTTCTTT.

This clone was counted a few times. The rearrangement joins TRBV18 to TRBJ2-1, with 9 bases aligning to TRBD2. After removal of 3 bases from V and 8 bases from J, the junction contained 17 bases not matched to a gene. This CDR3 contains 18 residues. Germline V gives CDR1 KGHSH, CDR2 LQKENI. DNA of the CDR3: TGTGCCAGCTCACCGGAGTTTGGCGGCGGGAGGGCCTTGGATGAGCAGTTCTTC. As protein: CASSPEFGGGRALDEQFF.

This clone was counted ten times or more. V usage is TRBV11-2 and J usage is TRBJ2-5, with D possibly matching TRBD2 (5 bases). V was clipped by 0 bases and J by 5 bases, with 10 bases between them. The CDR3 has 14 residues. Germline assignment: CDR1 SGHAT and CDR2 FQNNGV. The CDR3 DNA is TGTGCCAGCAGCTTAGAGGCGGGTGGCGAGACCCAGTACTTC. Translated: CASSLEAGGETQYF.